This T cell receptor (beta chain) was identified during a study of early T cells in non-severe SARS-CoV-2 infection. V lost 1 base, J lost 7 bases, and 13 bases lay in between. CDR3 length equals 14 residues. The germline V gene has CDR1 SGHVS and CDR2 FNYEAQ. TCRdb redid the calling of the 5' RACE reads with MiXCR, one entry per CDR3 protein. The data contain some 62,000 distinct CDR3 sequences, approximately 9.2% of them singletons. The clonotype comes from an adult who was a healthcare worker with PCR-confirmed SARS-CoV-2 infection or an uninfected control (not recorded which). Specimen: whole blood, collected at baseline. This chain connects TRBV7-6 to TRBJ1-2, with D perhaps matching TRBD1 (6 bases). For the CDR3, the DNA is TGTGCCAGCAGCTTAGTTGCGGGGGCTTCTGGCTACACCTTC. Its translation: CASSLVAGASGYTF.